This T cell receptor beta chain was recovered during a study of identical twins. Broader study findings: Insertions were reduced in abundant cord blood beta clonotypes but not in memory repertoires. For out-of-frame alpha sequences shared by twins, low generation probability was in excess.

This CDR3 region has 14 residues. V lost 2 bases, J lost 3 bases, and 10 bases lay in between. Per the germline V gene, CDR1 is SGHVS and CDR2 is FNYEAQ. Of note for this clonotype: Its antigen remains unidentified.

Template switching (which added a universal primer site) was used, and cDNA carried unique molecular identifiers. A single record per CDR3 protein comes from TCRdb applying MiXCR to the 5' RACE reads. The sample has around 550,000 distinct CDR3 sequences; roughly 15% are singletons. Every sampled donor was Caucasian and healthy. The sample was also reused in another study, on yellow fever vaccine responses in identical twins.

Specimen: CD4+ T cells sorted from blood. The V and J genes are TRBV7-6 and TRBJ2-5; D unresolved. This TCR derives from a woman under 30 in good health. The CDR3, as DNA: TGTGCCAGCAGCTTATCCAATAAAAAAGAGACCCAGTACTTC. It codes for CASSLSNKKETQYF.